Listed below are T cell receptor beta chains from one sample, sequenced in a study of CD8+ T cells in alopecia areata. The table came from immunoSEQ multiplex PCR; TCRdb's copy has only in-frame clones and leaves some out. The repertoire holds around 120,000 clones, with roughly 58% as singletons. The input for sequencing was CD8+ T cells sorted from blood, taken at week 4, from a patient treated with tofacitinib. The receptors here all came from a human donor with alopecia areata. CDR3s include the opening cysteine and the closing phenylalanine or tryptophan. The D gene is left open where the match is weak. A clone size is listed for some rows: how often the clone was seen (once, few, many), or a class if it is expanded.

V: TRBV18
size: .
D: .
J: TRBJ2-1
DNA: TGTGCCAGCTCACCAGGGACGGACTACAATGAGCAGTTCTTC
CDR3: CASSPGTDYNEQFF

V: TRBV4-1
size: .
D: .
J: TRBJ1-2
DNA: TGCGCCAGCAGCCAAGGAGGTGGCTACACCTTC
CDR3: CASSQGGGYTF

V: TRBV23-1
size: .
D: .
J: TRBJ1-3
DNA: TGCGCCAGCACATTGCTCGGAGTCACCATATATTTT
CDR3: CASTLLGVTIYF

V: TRBV20-1
size: few
D: .
J: TRBJ2-7
DNA: TGCAGTGCTAGACAGGACTACGAGCAGTACTTC
CDR3: CSARQDYEQYF

V: TRBV7-2
size: few
D: TRBD2
J: TRBJ2-5
DNA: TGTGCCAGCAGTAGCGGGGGGGCCCAGGAGACCCAGTACTTC
CDR3: CASSSGGAQETQYF

V: TRBV4-2
size: .
D: TRBD2
J: TRBJ2-7
DNA: TGTGCCAGCAGCCCCCAAAGCGGGGGGCCCCTTTACGAGCAGTACTTC
CDR3: CASSPQSGGPLYEQYF

V: TRBV5-5
size: large
D: .
J: TRBJ2-2
DNA: TGTGCCAGCAGCCTATCCGGGACACAGACCGGGGAGCTGTTTTTT
CDR3: CASSLSGTQTGELFF

V: TRBV20-1
size: .
D: .
J: TRBJ2-5
DNA: TGCAGTGCTAGTGAAGAAGAGACCCAGTACTTC
CDR3: CSASEEETQYF

V: TRBV29-1
size: few
D: TRBD1
J: TRBJ2-1
DNA: TGCAGCGGTGGGACAGCAGCGATGTGGGATGAGCAGTTCTTC
CDR3: CSGGTAAMWDEQFF

V: TRBV7-9
size: .
D: .
J: TRBJ1-2
DNA: TGTGCCAGCAGCCAAGGGTGGGCTGAGGTCGGCTACACCTTC
CDR3: CASSQGWAEVGYTF

V: TRBV13
size: .
D: .
J: TRBJ2-1
DNA: TGTGCCAGCAGCTTAGGGGAGCCGAATGAGCAGTTCTTC
CDR3: CASSLGEPNEQFF